The source of this T cell receptor (beta chain) is a study of response to subunit inactivated influenza vaccine (dated 2018 in TCRdb). In the study overall: Deep quantitative T cell receptor repertoire profiling was used in the study to track responses to a trivalent subunit inactivated influenza vaccine. Study-wide findings and limitations: The authors suggested that each seasonal influenza vaccination may recruit only a limited number of new T cells.

Library preparation was by RT-PCR. The listed sequencing device is Illumina HiSeq 2500. Clones were called with MiXCR by TCRdb after fastp trimmed the public reads at Q25, and only in-frame beta chains were retained. All rows with the same CDR3 protein become a single entry with the most common DNA and genes. The sample contains about 160,000 distinct CDR3 sequences, 11% of them found a single time. The leading ten clones occupy over 10% of the sample. This specimen's time point label, per the study, means: 45 days after influenza vaccine administration. In this sample, this clonotype turned up many times. It has no known antigen specificity. Base qualities are missing; no much larger clone stands one base away. Trimming takes 6 bases from V and 6 bases from J, and the germline ends sit 20 bases apart. CDR3 length: 15 amino acids, cysteine to phenylalanine. The DNA shown is the 45-base CDR3, in frame from base 1.

The sequence was collected from a man aged 45 to 65 who received an inactivated influenza vaccine. Donor details come from another sample of the same person, matched by shared clones. The material was non-naive T cells sorted from PBMCs, obtained more than 35 days after vaccination. Per the publication, the cell subset or site label means: memory T cell fraction. The rearrangement joined TRBV12-3 or TRBV12-4 to TRBJ1-1; the best D guess is TRBD1, with 5 bases matching. The encoded CDR3 is CASRYGWGPSAEAFF. DNA sequence: TGTGCCAGCAGATACGGTTGGGGCCCCAGCGCTGAAGCTTTCTTT.